Included here is one TCR beta chain sequence, with context. This entry comes from a study of blood T cell repertoires in COVID-19. As for the study in general: From T cells, B-cell-depleted T cells, or PBMCs came the material, which was cDNA or gDNA.

Here immunoSEQ multiplex PCR was the method, and the copy in TCRdb shows in-frame clones only, minus some. The sample yields approximately 350,000 clones, roughly 84% seen once. V lost 4 bases to trimming and J lost 2 bases; unmatched junction nucleotides: 3. CDR1 is SGHAT and CDR2 is FQNNGV in the germline V gene. This CDR3 comprises 14 residues. The V and J genes are TRBV11-2 and TRBJ2-3; 7 nucleotides align to TRBD2. The receptor comes from a woman aged 25 to 45 who had recovered from COVID-19. The specimen was PBMCs or T cells enriched from blood (not recorded which). In nucleotides, the CDR3 is TGTGCCAGCAGCTCACGGGGGGACACAGATACGCAGTATTTT. It encodes CASSSRGDTDTQYF.